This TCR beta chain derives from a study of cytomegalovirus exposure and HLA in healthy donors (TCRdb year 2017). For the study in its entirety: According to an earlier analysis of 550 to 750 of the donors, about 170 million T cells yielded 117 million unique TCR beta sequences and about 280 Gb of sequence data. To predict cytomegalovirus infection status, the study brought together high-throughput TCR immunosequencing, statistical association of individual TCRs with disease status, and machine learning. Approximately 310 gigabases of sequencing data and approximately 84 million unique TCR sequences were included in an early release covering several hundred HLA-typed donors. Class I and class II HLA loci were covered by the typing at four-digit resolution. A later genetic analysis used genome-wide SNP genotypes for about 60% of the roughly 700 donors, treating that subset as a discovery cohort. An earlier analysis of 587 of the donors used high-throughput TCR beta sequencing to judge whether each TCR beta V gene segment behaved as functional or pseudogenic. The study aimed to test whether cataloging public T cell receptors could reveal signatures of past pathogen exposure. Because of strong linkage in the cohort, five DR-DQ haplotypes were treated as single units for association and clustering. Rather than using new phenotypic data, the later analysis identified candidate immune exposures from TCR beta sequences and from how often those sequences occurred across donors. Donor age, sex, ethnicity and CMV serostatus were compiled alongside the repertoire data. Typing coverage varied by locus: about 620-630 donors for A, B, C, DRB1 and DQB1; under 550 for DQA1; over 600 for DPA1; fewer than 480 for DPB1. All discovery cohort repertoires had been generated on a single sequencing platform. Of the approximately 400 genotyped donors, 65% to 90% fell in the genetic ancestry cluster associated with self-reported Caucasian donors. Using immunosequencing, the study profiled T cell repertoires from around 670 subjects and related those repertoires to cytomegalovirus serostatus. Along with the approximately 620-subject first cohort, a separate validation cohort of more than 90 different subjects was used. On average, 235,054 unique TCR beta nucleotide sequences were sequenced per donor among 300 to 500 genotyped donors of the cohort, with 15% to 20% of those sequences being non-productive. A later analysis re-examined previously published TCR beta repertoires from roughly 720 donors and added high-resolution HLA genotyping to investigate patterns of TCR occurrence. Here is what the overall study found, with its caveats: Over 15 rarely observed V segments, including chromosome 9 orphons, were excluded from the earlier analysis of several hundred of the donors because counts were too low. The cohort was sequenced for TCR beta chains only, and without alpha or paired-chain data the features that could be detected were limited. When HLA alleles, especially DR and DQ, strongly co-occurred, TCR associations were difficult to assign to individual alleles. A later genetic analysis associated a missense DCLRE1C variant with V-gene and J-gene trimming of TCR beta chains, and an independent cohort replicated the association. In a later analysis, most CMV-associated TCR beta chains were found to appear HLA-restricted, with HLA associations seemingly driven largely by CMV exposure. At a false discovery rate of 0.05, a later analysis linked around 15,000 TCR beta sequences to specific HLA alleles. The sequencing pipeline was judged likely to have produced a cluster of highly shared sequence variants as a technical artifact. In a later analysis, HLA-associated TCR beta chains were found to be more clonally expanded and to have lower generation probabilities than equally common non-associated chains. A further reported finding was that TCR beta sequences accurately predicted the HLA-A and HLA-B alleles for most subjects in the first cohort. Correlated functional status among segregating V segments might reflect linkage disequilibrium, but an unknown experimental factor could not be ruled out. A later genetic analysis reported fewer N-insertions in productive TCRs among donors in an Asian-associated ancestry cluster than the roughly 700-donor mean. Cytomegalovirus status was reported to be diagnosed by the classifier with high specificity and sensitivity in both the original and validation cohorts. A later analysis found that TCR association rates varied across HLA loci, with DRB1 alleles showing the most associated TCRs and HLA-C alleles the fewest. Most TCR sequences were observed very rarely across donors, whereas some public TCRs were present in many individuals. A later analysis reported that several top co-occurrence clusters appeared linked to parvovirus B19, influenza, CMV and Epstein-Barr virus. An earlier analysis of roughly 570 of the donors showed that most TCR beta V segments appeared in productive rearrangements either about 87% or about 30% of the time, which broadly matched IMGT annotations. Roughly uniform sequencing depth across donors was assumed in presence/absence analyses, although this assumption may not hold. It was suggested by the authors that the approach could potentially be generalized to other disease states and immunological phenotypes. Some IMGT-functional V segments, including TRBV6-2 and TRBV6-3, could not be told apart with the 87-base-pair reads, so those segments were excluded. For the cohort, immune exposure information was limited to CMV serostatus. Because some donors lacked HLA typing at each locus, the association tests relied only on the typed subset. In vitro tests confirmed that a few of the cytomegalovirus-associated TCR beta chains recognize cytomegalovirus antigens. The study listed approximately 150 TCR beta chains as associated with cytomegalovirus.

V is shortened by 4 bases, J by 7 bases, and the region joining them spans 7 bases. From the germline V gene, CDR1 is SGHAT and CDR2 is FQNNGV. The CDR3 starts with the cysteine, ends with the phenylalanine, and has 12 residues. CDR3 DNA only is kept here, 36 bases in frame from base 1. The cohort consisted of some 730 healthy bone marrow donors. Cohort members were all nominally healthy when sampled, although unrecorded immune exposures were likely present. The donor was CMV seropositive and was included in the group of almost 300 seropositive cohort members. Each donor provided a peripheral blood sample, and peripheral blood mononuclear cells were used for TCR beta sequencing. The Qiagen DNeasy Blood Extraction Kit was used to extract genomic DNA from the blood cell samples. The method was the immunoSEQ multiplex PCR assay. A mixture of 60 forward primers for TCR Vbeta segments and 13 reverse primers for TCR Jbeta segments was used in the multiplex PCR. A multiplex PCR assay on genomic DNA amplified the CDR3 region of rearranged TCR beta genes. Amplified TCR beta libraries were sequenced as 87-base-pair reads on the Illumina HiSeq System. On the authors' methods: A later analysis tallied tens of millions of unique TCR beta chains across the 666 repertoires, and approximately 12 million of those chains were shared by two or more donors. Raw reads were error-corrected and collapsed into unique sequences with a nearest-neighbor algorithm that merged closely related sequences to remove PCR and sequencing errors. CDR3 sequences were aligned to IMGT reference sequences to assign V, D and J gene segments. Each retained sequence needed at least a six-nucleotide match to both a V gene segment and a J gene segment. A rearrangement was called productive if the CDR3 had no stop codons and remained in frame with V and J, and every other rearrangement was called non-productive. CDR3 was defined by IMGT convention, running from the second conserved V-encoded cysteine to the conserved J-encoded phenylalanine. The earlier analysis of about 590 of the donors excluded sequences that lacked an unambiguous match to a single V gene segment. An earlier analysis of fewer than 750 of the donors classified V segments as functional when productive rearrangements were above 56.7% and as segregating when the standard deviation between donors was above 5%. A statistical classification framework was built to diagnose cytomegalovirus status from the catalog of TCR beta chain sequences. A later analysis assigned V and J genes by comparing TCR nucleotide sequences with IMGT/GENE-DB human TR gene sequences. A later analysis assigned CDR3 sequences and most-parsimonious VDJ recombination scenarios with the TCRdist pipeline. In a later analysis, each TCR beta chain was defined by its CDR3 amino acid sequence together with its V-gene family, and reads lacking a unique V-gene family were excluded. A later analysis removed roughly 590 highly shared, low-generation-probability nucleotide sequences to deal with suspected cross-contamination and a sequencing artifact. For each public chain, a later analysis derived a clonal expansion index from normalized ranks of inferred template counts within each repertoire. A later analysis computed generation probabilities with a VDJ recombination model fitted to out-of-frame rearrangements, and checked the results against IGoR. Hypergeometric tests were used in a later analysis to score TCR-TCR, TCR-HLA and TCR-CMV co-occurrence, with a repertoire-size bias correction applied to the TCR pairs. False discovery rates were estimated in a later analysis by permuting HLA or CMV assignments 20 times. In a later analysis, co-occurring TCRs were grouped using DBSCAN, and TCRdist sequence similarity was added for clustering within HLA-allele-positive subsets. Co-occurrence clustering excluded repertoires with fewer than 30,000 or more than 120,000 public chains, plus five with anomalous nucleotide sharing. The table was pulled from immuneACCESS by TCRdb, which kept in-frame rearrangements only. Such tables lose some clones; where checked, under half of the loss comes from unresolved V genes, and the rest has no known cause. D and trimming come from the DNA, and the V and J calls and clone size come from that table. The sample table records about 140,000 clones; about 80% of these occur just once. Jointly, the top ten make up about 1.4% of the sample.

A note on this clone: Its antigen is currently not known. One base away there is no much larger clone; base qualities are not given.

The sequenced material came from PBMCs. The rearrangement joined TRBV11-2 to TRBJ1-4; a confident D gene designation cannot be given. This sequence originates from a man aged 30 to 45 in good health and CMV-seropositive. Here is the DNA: TGTGCCAGCAGCTCCAGAGGTGAAAAACTGTTTTTT. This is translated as CASSSRGEKLFF. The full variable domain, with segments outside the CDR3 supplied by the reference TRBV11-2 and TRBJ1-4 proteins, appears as EAGVAQSPRYKIIEKRQSVAFWCNPISGHATLYWYQQILGQGPKLLIQFQNNGVVDDSQLPKDRFSAERLKGVDSTLKIQPAKLEDSAVYLCASSSRGEKLFFGSGTQLSVL.